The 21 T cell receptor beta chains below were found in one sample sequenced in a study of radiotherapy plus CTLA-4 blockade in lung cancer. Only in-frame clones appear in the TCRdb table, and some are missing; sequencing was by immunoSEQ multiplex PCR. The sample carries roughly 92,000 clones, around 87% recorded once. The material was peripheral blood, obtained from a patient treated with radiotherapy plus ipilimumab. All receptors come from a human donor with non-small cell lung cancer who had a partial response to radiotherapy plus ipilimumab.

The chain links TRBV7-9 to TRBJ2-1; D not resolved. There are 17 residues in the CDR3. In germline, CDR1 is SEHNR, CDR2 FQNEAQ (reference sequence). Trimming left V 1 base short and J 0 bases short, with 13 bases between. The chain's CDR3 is CASSLVGYLSSYNEQFF. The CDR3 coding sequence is TGTGCCAGCAGCTTAGTCGGGTACCTCAGCTCCTACAATGAGCAGTTCTTC.

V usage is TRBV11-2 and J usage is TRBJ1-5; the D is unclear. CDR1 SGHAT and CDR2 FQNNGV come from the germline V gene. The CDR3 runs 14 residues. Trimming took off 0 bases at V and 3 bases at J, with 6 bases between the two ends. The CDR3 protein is CASSLDRHNQPQHF. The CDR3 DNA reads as TGTGCCAGCAGCTTAGACAGACACAATCAGCCCCAGCATTTT.

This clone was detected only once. The CDR3 loop reads CASRSESGDGYTF. Here the CDR3 DNA reads TGTGCCAGCAGATCCGAATCAGGGGATGGCTACACCTTC. J is TRBJ1-2 and V is TRBV6-5; a weak D match, TRBD1 (6 bases). Germline CDR1 reads MNHEY; CDR2 reads SVGAGI. This CDR3 contains 13 residues. Trimming took off 6 bases at V and 6 bases at J, with 14 bases between the two ends.

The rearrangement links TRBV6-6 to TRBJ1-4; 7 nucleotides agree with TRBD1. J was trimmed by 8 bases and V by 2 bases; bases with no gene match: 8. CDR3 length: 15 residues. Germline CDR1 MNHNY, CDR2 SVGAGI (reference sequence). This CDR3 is CASSYGTVVVEKLFF. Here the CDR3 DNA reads TGTGCCAGCAGTTACGGGACAGTTGTGGTAGAAAAACTGTTTTTT.

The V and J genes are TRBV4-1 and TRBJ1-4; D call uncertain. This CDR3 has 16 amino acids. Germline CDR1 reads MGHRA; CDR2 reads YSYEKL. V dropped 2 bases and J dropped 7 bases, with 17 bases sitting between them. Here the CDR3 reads CASSQIPPVGGEKLFF. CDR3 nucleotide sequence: TGCGCCAGCAGCCAAATACCTCCAGTCGGCGGTGAAAAACTGTTTTTT.

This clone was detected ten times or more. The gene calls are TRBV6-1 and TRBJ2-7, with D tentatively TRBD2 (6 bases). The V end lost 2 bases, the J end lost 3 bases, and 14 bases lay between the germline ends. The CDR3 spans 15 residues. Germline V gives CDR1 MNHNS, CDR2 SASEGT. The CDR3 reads CASSESSDGGYEQYV. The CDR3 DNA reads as TGTGCCAGCAGTGAATCTAGCGATGGTGGCTACGAGCAGTACGTC.

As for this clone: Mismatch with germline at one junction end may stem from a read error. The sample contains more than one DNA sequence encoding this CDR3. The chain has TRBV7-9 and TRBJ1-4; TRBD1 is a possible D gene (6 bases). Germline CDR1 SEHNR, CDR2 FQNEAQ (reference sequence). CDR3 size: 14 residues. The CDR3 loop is CASSLSGVNEKLFF. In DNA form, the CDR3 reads TGTGCCAGCAGCTTATCAGGGGTTAACGAAAAACTGTTTTTC.

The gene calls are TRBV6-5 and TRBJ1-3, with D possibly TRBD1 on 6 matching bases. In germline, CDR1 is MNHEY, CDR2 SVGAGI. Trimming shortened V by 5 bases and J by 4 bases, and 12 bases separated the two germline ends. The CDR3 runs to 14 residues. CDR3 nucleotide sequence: TGTGCCAGCAGTGCCACAGGGACAGGAAACACCATATATTTT. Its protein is CASSATGTGNTIYF.

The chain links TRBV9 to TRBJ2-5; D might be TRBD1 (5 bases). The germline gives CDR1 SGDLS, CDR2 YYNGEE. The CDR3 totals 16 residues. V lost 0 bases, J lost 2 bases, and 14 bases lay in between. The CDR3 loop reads CASSVGGELCQETQYF. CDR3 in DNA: TGTGCCAGCAGCGTAGGGGGCGAACTTTGTCAAGAGACCCAGTACTTC. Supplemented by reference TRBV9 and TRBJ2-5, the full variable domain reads DSGVTQTPKHLITATGQRVTLRCSPRSGDLSVYWYQQSLDQGLQFLIQYYNGEERAKGNILERFSAQQFPDLHSELNLSSLELGDSALYFCASSVGGELCQETQYFGPGTRLLVL.

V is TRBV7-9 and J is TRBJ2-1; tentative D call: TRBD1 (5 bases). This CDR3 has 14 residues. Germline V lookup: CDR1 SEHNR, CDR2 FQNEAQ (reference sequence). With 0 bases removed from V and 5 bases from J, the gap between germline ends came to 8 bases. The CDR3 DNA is TGTGCCAGCAGCTTAGCAGGGGTCAACAATGAGCAGTTCTTC. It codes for CASSLAGVNNEQFF.

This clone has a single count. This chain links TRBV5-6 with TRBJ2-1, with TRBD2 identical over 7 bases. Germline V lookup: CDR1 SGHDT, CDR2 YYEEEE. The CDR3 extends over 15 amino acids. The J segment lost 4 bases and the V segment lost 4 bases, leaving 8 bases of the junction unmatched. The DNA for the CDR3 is TGTGCCAGCAGCCCGCCGGGACTACCTTACAATGAGCAGTTCTTC. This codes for CASSPPGLPYNEQFF.

The DNA of the CDR3 is TGTGCCAGCAGCTTAGGGACAGGCGGGAACCAAGAGACCCAGTACTTC. Residues: CASSLGTGGNQETQYF. This sequence joins TRBV7-6 and TRBJ2-5; possible D gene TRBD1, 7 bases. The germline V and J ends were trimmed by 1 base and 0 bases, with 12 bases remaining between them. The V gene's germline CDR1 is SGHVS and CDR2 FNYEAQ. This CDR3 has 16 residues.

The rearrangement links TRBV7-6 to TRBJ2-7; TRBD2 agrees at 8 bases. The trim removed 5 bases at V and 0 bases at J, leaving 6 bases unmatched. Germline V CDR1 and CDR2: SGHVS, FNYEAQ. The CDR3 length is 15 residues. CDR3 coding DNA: TGTGCCAGCAGCCCGAGCGGGAGCATCTCCTACGAGCAGTACTTC. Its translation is CASSPSGSISYEQYF.

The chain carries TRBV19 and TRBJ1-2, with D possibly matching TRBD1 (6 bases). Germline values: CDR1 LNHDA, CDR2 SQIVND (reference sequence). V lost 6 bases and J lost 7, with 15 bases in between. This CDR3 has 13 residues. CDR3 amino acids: CASRSRDTGGYTF. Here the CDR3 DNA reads TGTGCCAGTAGAAGCAGGGACACCGGTGGCTACACCTTC.

CDR3 sequence reads: CASSLGALLTYEQYV. The CDR3 nucleotides are TGTGCCAGCAGCTTAGGGGCCTTACTCACCTACGAGCAGTACGTC. The rearrangement links TRBV11-3 to TRBJ2-7, with unresolved D. V was pared by 1 base and J by 2 bases, with 12 bases between. From germline, CDR1 is SGHNT and CDR2 YENEEA. The CDR3 loop spans 15 amino acids.

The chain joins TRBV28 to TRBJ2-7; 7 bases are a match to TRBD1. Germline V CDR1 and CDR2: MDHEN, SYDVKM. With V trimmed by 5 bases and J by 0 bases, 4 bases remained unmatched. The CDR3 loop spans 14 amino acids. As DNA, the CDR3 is TGTGCCAGCAGTACCCGGGACAGCTCCTACGAGCAGTACGTC. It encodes CASSTRDSSYEQYV.

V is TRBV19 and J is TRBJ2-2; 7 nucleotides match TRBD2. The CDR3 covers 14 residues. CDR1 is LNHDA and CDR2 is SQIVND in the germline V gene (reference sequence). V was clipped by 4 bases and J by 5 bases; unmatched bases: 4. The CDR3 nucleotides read TGTGCCAGTAGTACCCCGGGGGGAACCGGGGAGCTGTTTTTT. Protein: CASSTPGGTGELFF.

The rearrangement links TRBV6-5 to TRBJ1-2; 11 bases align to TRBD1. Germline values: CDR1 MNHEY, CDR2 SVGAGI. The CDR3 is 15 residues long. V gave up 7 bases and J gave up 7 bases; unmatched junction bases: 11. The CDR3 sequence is CASNFRGQGDGGYTF. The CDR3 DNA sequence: TGTGCCAGCAACTTTCGGGGACAGGGGGATGGTGGCTACACCTTC.

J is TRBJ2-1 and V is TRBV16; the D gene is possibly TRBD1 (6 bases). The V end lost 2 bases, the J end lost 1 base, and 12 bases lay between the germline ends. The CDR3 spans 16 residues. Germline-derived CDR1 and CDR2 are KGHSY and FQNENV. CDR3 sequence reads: CASSQPGTKSYNEQFF. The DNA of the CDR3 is TGTGCCAGCAGCCAACCCGGGACAAAATCCTACAATGAGCAGTTCTTC. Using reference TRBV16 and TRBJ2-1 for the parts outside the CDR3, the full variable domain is GEEVAQTPKHLVRGEGQKAKLYCAPIKGHSYVFWYQQVLKNEFKFLISFQNENVFDETGMPKERFSAKCLPNSPCSLEIQATKLEDSAVYFCASSQPGTKSYNEQFFGPGTRLTVL.

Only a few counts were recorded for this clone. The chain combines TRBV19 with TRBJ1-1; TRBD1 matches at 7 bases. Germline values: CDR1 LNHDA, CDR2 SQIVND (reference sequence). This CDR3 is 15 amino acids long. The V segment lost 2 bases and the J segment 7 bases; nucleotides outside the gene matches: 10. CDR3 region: CASSISPQGVGEAFF. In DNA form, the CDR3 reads TGTGCCAGTAGTATATCCCCCCAGGGGGTCGGTGAAGCTTTCTTT.

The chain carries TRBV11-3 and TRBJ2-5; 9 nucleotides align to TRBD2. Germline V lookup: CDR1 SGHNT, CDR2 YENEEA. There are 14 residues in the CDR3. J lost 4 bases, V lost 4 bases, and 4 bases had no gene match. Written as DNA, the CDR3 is TGTGCCAGCAGCTCTAGCGGGAAAGGAGAGACCCAGTACTTC. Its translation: CASSSSGKGETQYF.